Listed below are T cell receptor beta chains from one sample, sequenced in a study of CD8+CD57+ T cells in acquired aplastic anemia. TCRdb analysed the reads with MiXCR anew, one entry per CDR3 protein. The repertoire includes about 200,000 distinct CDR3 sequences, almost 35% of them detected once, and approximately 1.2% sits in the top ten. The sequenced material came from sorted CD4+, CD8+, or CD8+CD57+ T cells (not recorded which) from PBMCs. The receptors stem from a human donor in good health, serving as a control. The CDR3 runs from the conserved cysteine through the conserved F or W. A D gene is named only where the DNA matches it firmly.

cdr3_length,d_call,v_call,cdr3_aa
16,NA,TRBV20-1,CSARDALRPNTGELFF
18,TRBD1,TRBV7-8,CASSSYPTGPTTTGEQYF
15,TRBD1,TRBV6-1,CASRETGTSISGYTF
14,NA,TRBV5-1,CASNLGLSTDTQYF
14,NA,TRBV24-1,CATSDLQGYDGYTF
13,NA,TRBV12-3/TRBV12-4,CASSLQAGSPLHF
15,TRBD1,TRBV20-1,CSAEDRVSNTGELLF
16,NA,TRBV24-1,CATSAGHLTTNEKLFF
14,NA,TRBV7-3,CASSLTGVTDTQYF
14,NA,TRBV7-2,CASSPLGRVDTQYF
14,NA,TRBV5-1,CASSSQGGGTEAFF
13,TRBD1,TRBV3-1,CASSQGQLYGYAF
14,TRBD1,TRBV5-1,CASSLGQGKSGYTF
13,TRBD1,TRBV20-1,CSARITGTGGAFF
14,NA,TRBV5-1,CASSLDAARAEAFF
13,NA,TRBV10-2,CASRIGTNEKLFF
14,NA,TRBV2,CASSAFGGNYGYTF
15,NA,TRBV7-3,CASSPTGHRRGSYTF
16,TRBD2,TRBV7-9,CASSYSGGGDGDTQYF
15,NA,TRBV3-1,CASSQDQGYTRKLFF
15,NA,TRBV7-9,CASSQPVAASYEQFF
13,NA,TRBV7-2,CASSVAGDSPLHF
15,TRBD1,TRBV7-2,CASSLGQGRFAEAFF
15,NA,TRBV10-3,CASGDDGQLQNIQYF
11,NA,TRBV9,CASSADTGYTF
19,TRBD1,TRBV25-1,CASSSSGTAKNLSYNEQFF
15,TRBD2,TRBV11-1,CASSLAGGNTDTQYF
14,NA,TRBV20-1,CSARPWGEGGELFF
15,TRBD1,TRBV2,CASTVSTGEITEAFF
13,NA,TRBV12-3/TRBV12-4,CASSFPRPETQYF
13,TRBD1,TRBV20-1,CSARVGQGSEAFF
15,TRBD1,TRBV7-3,CASSLLWTGLSPLHF
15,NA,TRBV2,CASRASLQGGNEQFF
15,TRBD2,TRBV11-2,CASSLSRGGVNEQFF
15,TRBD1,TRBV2,CASSEGSGTGPGYTF
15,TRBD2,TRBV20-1,CSATGLADSTDTQYF
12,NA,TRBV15,CATSRVGNGQFF
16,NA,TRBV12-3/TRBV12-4,CASSLWGRVGNQPQHF
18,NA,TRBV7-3,CTSSLTPPQPGLSGELFF
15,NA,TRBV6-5,CASSLRTVSYNEQFF
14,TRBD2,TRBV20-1,CSARGGRGGYEQYF
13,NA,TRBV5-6,CASSLVMNTEAFF
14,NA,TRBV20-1,CSARAASGAGGYTF
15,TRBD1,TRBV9,CASSVGTGGLRGYTF
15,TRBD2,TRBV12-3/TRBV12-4,CASSFTSGSRSEQFF